These 20 T cell receptor beta chains share one sample of origin, sequenced in a study of T cells after yellow fever vaccination. TCRdb called the 5' RACE reads again in MiXCR, with one record for every CDR3 protein. Seen here are 150,000 to 200,000 distinct CDR3 sequences, 5.5% to 7.5% observed once, and the top ten hold 2.9%. The sequencing used CD4+ T cells sorted from PBMCs, collected on the day of the first yellow fever vaccination. The receptors come from a man younger than 35 who received the YFV17D yellow fever vaccine.

This clonotype was seen repeatedly, ten times or more. The CDR3 loop is CASSLSGTGNIQYF. CDR3 in DNA: TGCGCCAGCAGCTTGTCAGGGACGGGGAACATTCAGTACTTC. The rearrangement uses TRBV5-1 and TRBJ2-4, with D tentatively TRBD1 or TRBD2 (5 bases each). The V gene lost 1 base and the J gene lost 7 bases, with 12 bases spanning the gap. Germline-derived CDR1 and CDR2 are SGHRS and YFSETQ. The CDR3 covers 14 residues.

This clonotype has at least ten counts. The chain couples TRBV18 to TRBJ1-2, with 7 bases identical to TRBD1. V dropped 3 bases and J dropped 4; count of bases not matched to a gene: 5. The V gene's germline CDR1 is KGHSH and CDR2 LQKENI. The CDR3 runs 14 residues. This chain's CDR3 is CASSPEGAGYGYTF. The CDR3 nucleotides are TGTGCCAGCTCACCGGAGGGGGCAGGCTATGGCTACACCTTC.

Ten or more counts support this clonotype. This chain links TRBV7-2 with TRBJ2-7, with TRBD1 matching over 7 bases. After removal of 4 bases from V and 8 bases from J, the junction contained 5 bases not matched to a gene. The CDR3 sequence is 12 residues long. Germline-derived CDR1 and CDR2 are SGHTA and FQGNSA. The CDR3 region has the DNA TGTGCCAGCAGCTCGGGACAGACCAAGCAGTACTTC. Its translation is CASSSGQTKQYF. The variable domain in full, completed from reference TRBV7-2 and TRBJ2-7, reads GAGVSQSPSNKVTEKGKDVELRCDPISGHTALYWYRQSLGQGLEFLIYFQGNSAPDKSGLPSDRFSAERTGGSVSTLTIQRTQQEDSAVYLCASSSGQTKQYFGPGTRLTVT.

The chain couples TRBV7-7 to TRBJ2-3, with D maybe TRBD2 (6 bases). V lost 1 base and J lost 5, with 13 bases in between. The germline gives CDR1 SSHAT, CDR2 FNYEAQ (reference sequence). The CDR3 extends over 15 amino acids. CDR3: CASSLGGESGDTQYF. CDR3 bases: TGTGCCAGCAGCTTAGGGGGGGAGTCAGGAGATACGCAGTATTTT.

V and J are TRBV6-1 and TRBJ2-3, with 8 positions matching TRBD2. V shed 2 bases and J 2 bases; nucleotides not matched to a gene: 6. Germline values: CDR1 MNHNS, CDR2 SASEGT. CDR3 length: 16 amino acids. CDR3 residues: CASSELTGGTTDTQYF. CDR3 sequence (DNA): TGTGCCAGCAGTGAACTCACGGGGGGGACCACAGATACGCAGTATTTT.

This clonotype was observed a few times. The V gene is TRBV2, the J gene TRBJ2-1; perhaps D is TRBD1 or TRBD2 (5 bases each). CDR1 and CDR2 (germline): SNHLY, FYNNEI. With 7 bases removed from V and 13 bases from J, the gap between germline ends came to 26 bases. This CDR3 comprises 15 residues. CDR3 sequence: CASTGLGTITMDQFF. DNA for the CDR3: TGTGCCAGCACTGGACTCGGGACCATAACAATGGACCAGTTCTTC.

This clonotype was detected ten times or more. The chain is built from TRBV28 and TRBJ2-7, with TRBD1 as a possible D gene (6 bases). The V gene lost 2 bases and the J gene lost 3 bases, with 11 bases spanning the gap. This CDR3 spans 14 amino acids. CDR1 is MDHEN, CDR2 SYDVKM, per germline. Here the CDR3 reads CASSLRGLGYEQYV. The CDR3 DNA reads TGTGCCAGCAGTTTAAGGGGGTTGGGCTACGAGCAGTACGTC.

The chain uses TRBV5-1 and TRBJ2-6; 7 bases align to TRBD2. The CDR3 extends over 18 amino acids. Germline values: CDR1 SGHRS, CDR2 YFSETQ. Trimming cost V 0 bases and J 0 bases; bases outside gene matches: 6. This CDR3 reads CASSLGLAASSGANVLTF. The CDR3 DNA reads as TGCGCCAGCAGCTTGGGTCTAGCGGCGAGCTCTGGGGCCAACGTCCTGACTTTC.

This clonotype was recorded a few times. V gene TRBV20-1 combines with J gene TRBJ2-5; maybe TRBD1 (6 bases). Germline V gene data show CDR1 as DFQATT and CDR2 as SNEGSKA (reference sequence). The germline V and J ends were trimmed by 0 bases and 4 bases, with 15 bases remaining between them. This CDR3 is built from 15 residues. This chain's CDR3 is CSARDSRGFGETQYF. CDR3 DNA: TGCAGTGCTAGAGATTCCAGGGGATTTGGAGAGACCCAGTACTTC.

The sample holds many counts of this clonotype. The chain has TRBV5-1 and TRBJ2-3; D ambiguous. V lost 5 bases to trimming and J lost 1 base, with 11 bases between them. CDR1 SGHRS and CDR2 YFSETQ come from the germline V gene. The CDR3 runs to 14 residues. The CDR3 region is CASSNGSRTDTQYF. CDR3 nucleotide sequence: TGCGCCAGCAGTAATGGATCCCGCACAGATACGCAGTATTTT.

The chain uses TRBV6-5 and TRBJ2-1; unclear D gene. Trimming took 0 bases from V and 5 from J, leaving 8 bases between them. CDR3 length: 14 amino acids. Looked up from germline, CDR1 is MNHEY and CDR2 is SVGAGI. This CDR3 is CASSYSRHDNEQFF. The CDR3 bases are TGTGCCAGCAGTTACTCGAGACATGACAATGAGCAGTTCTTC.

This clonotype has more than one count but fewer than ten. This chain uses TRBV5-1 with TRBJ2-7, with 9 bases fitting TRBD1. The ends lost 2 bases at V and 12 bases at J; junction bases unmatched: 6. The germline CDR1 and CDR2 sequences are SGHRS and YFSETQ. There are 12 residues in the CDR3. The CDR3 nucleotides read TGCGCCAGCAGCTTCCCGGGACAGGGTCTGTACGTC. Translation gives CASSFPGQGLYV.

This clonotype was seen many times. The DNA of the CDR3 is TGTGCCAGCAGCCCCGGACAGGGCTGGCCGTGGGACCAAGAGACCCAGTACTTC. It encodes CASSPGQGWPWDQETQYF. This chain uses TRBV6-1 with TRBJ2-5, with 8 bases aligning to TRBD1. The J segment lost 0 bases and the V segment lost 6 bases, leaving 15 bases of the junction unmatched. CDR3 length: 18 residues. Germline CDR1 and CDR2: MNHNS and SASEGT.

This clonotype was seen a handful of times. The CDR3 sequence is CASSLPGTVEDTQYF. The CDR3 DNA sequence: TGCGCCAGCAGCCTGCCCGGGACAGTCGAGGATACGCAGTATTTT. The rearrangement joins TRBV5-1 to TRBJ2-3, with 7 positions matching TRBD1. Germline CDR1 SGHRS, CDR2 YFSETQ. The CDR3 contains 15 residues. The V and J ends lost 4 bases and 6 bases, in that order; junction bases with no gene match: 11.

The chain couples TRBV7-2 to TRBJ1-6, with 7 bases fitting TRBD1. V lost 5 bases and J lost 10; bases outside the gene matches: 17. The CDR3 has 17 amino acids. The germline V gene has CDR1 SGHTA and CDR2 FQGNSA. Here the CDR3 reads CASSPGGRDLSGSPLHF. The CDR3 nucleotides read TGTGCCAGCAGCCCAGGGGGTCGGGATCTGTCGGGCTCACCCCTCCACTTT.

The DNA for the CDR3 is TGTGCCAGCAGCGTAACCCCCAGGGAAACGAGGAAGACCCAGTACTTC. It codes for CASSVTPRETRKTQYF. The chain couples TRBV9 to TRBJ2-5; D might be TRBD1 (5 bases). CDR1 is SGDLS and CDR2 is YYNGEE in the germline V gene. The CDR3 has 16 residues. V was shortened by 1 base and J by 6 bases, with 19 bases between the two germline ends.

This clonotype was detected many times. The chain has TRBV9 and TRBJ2-4; D is unresolved. This CDR3 is built from 16 residues. CDR1 is SGDLS and CDR2 is YYNGEE in the germline V gene. V was pared by 3 bases and J by 0 bases, with 13 bases between. CDR3 coding DNA: TGTGCCAGCAGCGAGGGCCCTAATCTAGCCAAAAACATTCAGTACTTC. Encoded protein: CASSEGPNLAKNIQYF.

This clonotype was detected many times. The J gene is TRBJ1-3, the V gene TRBV5-1, with a tentative D call TRBD1 (5 bases). Trimming took 4 bases from V and 4 from J, leaving 12 bases between them. This CDR3 has 14 residues. The germline CDR1 and CDR2 sequences are SGHRS and YFSETQ. The CDR3 DNA follows: TGCGCCAGCAGCAGGGACTTCGTCGGAAACACCATATATTTT. This codes for CASSRDFVGNTIYF.

This clonotype was seen repeatedly, ten times or more. The chain has TRBV14 and TRBJ2-2; D remains ambiguous. V was pared by 3 bases and J by 6 bases, with 8 bases between. The CDR3 runs 13 residues. CDR1 is SGHDN, CDR2 FVKESK, per germline. In nucleotides, the CDR3 is TGTGCCAGCAGCCAGTACGGAGCCGGGGAGCTGTTTTTT. Translating gives CASSQYGAGELFF.

This rearrangement joins TRBV7-8 to TRBJ2-3, with D perhaps assigned TRBD1 or TRBD2 (5 bases each). The CDR3 spans 14 residues. CDR1 is SGHVS, CDR2 FQNEAQ, per germline. Trimming took off 7 bases at V and 3 bases at J, with 14 bases between the two ends. The CDR3 DNA reads as TGTGCCAGCACGCACGCTGGGGGTACAGATACGCAGTATTTT. It translates to CASTHAGGTDTQYF.